The 18 T cell receptor beta chains listed next were all sequenced from one sample in a study of T cells in Graves' hyperthyroidism and ophthalmopathy. Amplification targeted TCR beta CDR3 regions from RNA transcripts. HTBI primers were the set used in a first-round RT-PCR of the TCR CDR3. MiXCR, run by TCRdb on the multiplex PCR reads, gives a single entry per CDR3 protein. The data contain under 350,000 distinct CDR3 sequences, roughly 15% of them singletons. The source material was blood. These receptors were taken from a woman in her thirties with Graves' hyperthyroidism that later progressed to Graves' ophthalmopathy.

The chain employs TRBV19 and TRBJ2-1; D remains ambiguous. CDR1 is LNHDA, CDR2 SQIVND, per germline (reference sequence). V lost 3 bases and J lost 0, with 18 bases in between. The CDR3 consists of 18 residues. The CDR3 DNA reads TGTGCCAGTAGTATTCGTGGGCCTGCACAGAGCTCCTACAATGAGCAGTTCTTC. It codes for CASSIRGPAQSSYNEQFF.

This clonotype was counted many times. The V gene is TRBV6-1, the J gene TRBJ2-5, with D perhaps TRBD1 (5 bases). Germline values: CDR1 MNHNS, CDR2 SASEGT. V lost 2 bases and J lost 4, with 11 bases in between. The CDR3 runs to 14 residues. CDR3 amino acids: CASSEMGRGETQYF. CDR3 coding DNA: TGTGCCAGCAGTGAAATGGGGCGCGGAGAGACCCAGTACTTC.

In this sample, this clonotype turned up many times. This sequence joins TRBV6-2 or TRBV6-3 and TRBJ2-2; unclear D gene. Germline V lookup: CDR1 MNHEY, CDR2 SVGEGT. V gave up 4 bases and J gave up 4 bases, with 7 bases separating them. The CDR3 totals 13 residues. The CDR3 nucleotides are TGTGCCAGCAGTTTCATCACCACCGGGGAGCTGTTTTTT. Its translation is CASSFITTGELFF.

This clonotype was seen ten or more times. The CDR3 DNA is TGCAGCGTTGAATTAGGGGGCAACACCGGGGAGCTGTTTTTT. Protein: CSVELGGNTGELFF. V gene TRBV29-1 combines with J gene TRBJ2-2; 7 bases are shared with TRBD1. V shed 2 bases and J 2 bases; nucleotides not matched to a gene: 2. Per the germline V gene, CDR1 is SQVTM and CDR2 is ANQGSEA. The CDR3 consists of 14 residues.

This clonotype was seen a few times. This chain joins TRBV4-3 and TRBJ2-1; D is undetermined. The CDR3 covers 17 residues. V was trimmed by 0 bases and J by 0 bases, leaving 12 bases between them. CDR1 LGHNA and CDR2 YSLEER come from the germline V gene. CDR3 sequence (DNA): TGCGCCAGCAGCCAAGACAGGACGGAGCCCTCCTACAATGAGCAGTTCTTC. Translating gives CASSQDRTEPSYNEQFF.

The chain recombines TRBV30 with TRBJ1-6; D is undetermined. The CDR3 is made up of 14 amino acids. Germline V gives CDR1 GTSNPN, CDR2 SVGIG (reference sequence). The V and J ends lost 3 bases and 0 bases respectively, with 6 bases between them. The CDR3 DNA follows: TGTGCCTGGAGAGCGAGCTCCTATAATTCACCCCTCCACTTT. Translating it yields CAWRASSYNSPLHF.

The chain combines TRBV30 with TRBJ1-5, with TRBD1 as a possible D gene (5 bases). Per germline, CDR1 GTSNPN and CDR2 SVGIG (reference sequence). This CDR3 has 15 amino acids. Deletions cut 0 bases from V and 6 bases from J, with 15 bases between. For the CDR3, the DNA is TGTGCCTGGAGTGTACCTCCGGGGGGAACTCAGCCCCAGCATTTT. Protein: CAWSVPPGGTQPQHF. Supplemented by reference TRBV30 and TRBJ1-5, the full variable domain reads SQTIHQWPATLVQPVGSPLSLECTVEGTSNPNLYWYRQAAGRGLQLLFYSVGIGQISSEVPQNLSASRPQDRQFILSSKKLLLSDSGFYLCAWSVPPGGTQPQHFGDGTRLSIL.

This clonotype has a count of ten or more. The rearrangement joins TRBV6-1 to TRBJ2-1; 8 bases align to TRBD2. V lost 8 bases, J lost 4 bases, and 13 bases stayed unmatched. The CDR3 sequence is 16 residues long. From germline, CDR1 is MNHNS and CDR2 SASEGT. CDR3 sequence (DNA): TGTGCCAGCCACAGTACAGCGGGAGATTTATACAATGAGCAGTTCTTC. It translates to CASHSTAGDLYNEQFF.

This clonotype was detected many times. The chain has TRBV13 and TRBJ2-1; 14 bases are a match to TRBD2. Losses at the gene ends were 5 bases for V and 7 bases for J; bases not matched to a gene: 7. CDR3 length: 16 amino acids. Germline loops: CDR1 PRHDT, CDR2 FYEKMQ (reference sequence). The CDR3: CASSSTGLAGANEQFF. The CDR3 DNA is TGTGCCAGCAGCAGCACGGGACTAGCGGGAGCGAATGAGCAGTTCTTC. The variable domain in full, completed from reference TRBV13 and TRBJ2-1, reads AAGVIQSPRHLIKEKRETATLKCYPIPRHDTVYWYQQGPGQDPQFLISFYEKMQSDKGSIPDRFSAQQFSDYHSELNMSSLELGDSALYFCASSSTGLAGANEQFFGPGTRLTVL.

This clonotype was detected many times. The chain recombines TRBV12-3 or TRBV12-4 with TRBJ2-7; a possible D gene is TRBD1 (6 bases). The V end was cut by 6 bases, the J end by 2 bases, with 23 bases between. The CDR3 runs 17 residues. The CDR3 DNA follows: TGTGCCAGCAGCTCCATCCCGACAGGAATAAGACCCTACGAGCAGTACTTC. Amino acid sequence: CASSSIPTGIRPYEQYF.

This clonotype was seen repeatedly, ten times or more. DNA of the CDR3: TGTGCCTGGAGGAAACAGGGTGATACGCAGTATTTT. Amino acid sequence: CAWRKQGDTQYF. This chain joins TRBV30 and TRBJ2-3, with D possibly matching TRBD1 (6 bases). The CDR3 contains 12 residues. Germline lookup yields CDR1 GTSNPN and CDR2 SVGIG (reference sequence). The V end was cut by 3 bases, the J end by 6 bases, with 10 bases between.

This clonotype was seen at least ten times. The J gene is TRBJ2-1, the V gene TRBV30; D is unresolved. This CDR3 is 10 amino acids long. The germline V gene has CDR1 GTSNPN and CDR2 SVGIG (reference sequence). Trimming removed 1 base at V and 12 bases at J, with 7 bases between. The CDR3, as DNA: TGTGCCTGGAGTGGGGTGAGGCAGTTCTTC. This sequence encodes CAWSGVRQFF.

This clonotype was detected many times. The DNA of the CDR3 is TGTGCCAACGATAGAGGGAGGAGCGATAGCGGGATCAATGAGCAGTTCTTC. This translates into CANDRGRSDSGINEQFF. This rearrangement joins TRBV11-1 to TRBJ2-1, with 8 bases fitting TRBD2. V lost 10 bases and J lost 6; bases outside the gene matches: 20. The CDR3 covers 17 residues. The germline gives CDR1 SGHAT, CDR2 FQDESV (reference sequence).

The table lists this clonotype with many counts. The rearrangement joins TRBV24-1 to TRBJ2-7, with D possibly being TRBD1 (5 bases). The CDR3 consists of 15 residues. From germline, CDR1 is KGHDR and CDR2 SFDVKD. The V end was cut by 2 bases, the J end by 2 bases, with 12 bases between. CDR3 sequence (DNA): TGTGCCACCAGTGATTCGCAGGGCGGTCCCTACGAGCAGTACTTC. Translation gives CATSDSQGGPYEQYF.

In its sample, this clonotype was seen many times. This sequence joins TRBV28 and TRBJ2-7; 7 bases fit TRBD2. The V segment lost 6 bases and the J segment 1 base; nucleotides outside the gene matches: 12. CDR1 and CDR2 from the germline V gene are MDHEN and SYDVKM. The CDR3 contains 16 residues. CDR3: CASRGVREVPSYEQYF. For the CDR3, the DNA is TGTGCCAGCAGGGGTGTTCGGGAGGTACCTTCCTACGAGCAGTACTTC.

This clonotype was detected many times. The CDR3 nucleotides read TGTGCCAGCAGTTTACTCGGACAGGGTCCTAATGAAAAACTGTTTTTT. It codes for CASSLLGQGPNEKLFF. The rearrangement links TRBV28 to TRBJ1-4; 8 bases map to TRBD1. This CDR3 has 16 residues. In germline, CDR1 is MDHEN, CDR2 SYDVKM. V lost 2 bases to trimming and J lost 3 bases; unmatched junction nucleotides: 5.

Ten or more counts support this clonotype. The chain has TRBV7-9 and TRBJ1-2, with D possibly being TRBD1 (5 bases). The V gene's germline CDR1 is SEHNR and CDR2 FQNEAQ (reference sequence). The CDR3 totals 13 residues. The V gene lost 5 bases and the J gene lost 14 bases, with 21 bases spanning the gap. The CDR3 loop is CASSPISRGGSTF. The CDR3 coding sequence is TGTGCCAGCAGCCCTATATCGAGGGGAGGTTCGACCTTC.

This clonotype was detected ten times or more. The chain has TRBV20-1 and TRBJ2-1; the D is unclear. This CDR3 contains 15 residues. Germline V gene data show CDR1 as DFQATT and CDR2 as SNEGSKA (reference sequence). V gave up 8 bases and J gave up 1 base, with 18 bases separating them. The CDR3 spells CSYPLGAPSYNEQFF. The CDR3 region has the DNA TGCAGTTACCCCCTTGGCGCCCCGTCCTACAATGAGCAGTTCTTC.